This T cell receptor (beta chain) appears in the sequencing data of a study of blood T cell repertoires in COVID-19. Study at large: Collection of acute and convalescent COVID-19 samples took place in the United States, Italy and Spain. T cells, B-cell-depleted T cells, or PBMCs supplied cDNA or gDNA.

Participants had their cohort set by participant-reported clinical history. Germline CDR1 and CDR2: SGHRS and YFSETQ. The V end lost 0 bases, the J end lost 3 bases, and 6 bases lay between the germline ends. The CDR3 runs 13 residues. In the authors' workflow: Amplification of reference gene primers was used by the study to estimate nucleated cell counts. Here immunoSEQ multiplex PCR was the method, and the copy in TCRdb shows in-frame clones only, minus some. V and J calls and clone size come straight from that table; D and trimming were deduced from the DNA. The sample has roughly 180,000 clones, around four fifths seen once; the top ten hold about 4%.

The chain is built from TRBV5-1 and TRBJ1-1; no reliable D call. The clonotype comes from a woman in her 50s in a cohort exposed to, infected with or recovered from COVID-19 (not recorded which). Material for sequencing was PBMCs or T cells enriched from blood (not recorded which). The CDR3 sequence is CASSLVIDTEAFF. In DNA form, the CDR3 reads TGCGCCAGCAGCTTGGTAATTGACACTGAAGCTTTCTTT.